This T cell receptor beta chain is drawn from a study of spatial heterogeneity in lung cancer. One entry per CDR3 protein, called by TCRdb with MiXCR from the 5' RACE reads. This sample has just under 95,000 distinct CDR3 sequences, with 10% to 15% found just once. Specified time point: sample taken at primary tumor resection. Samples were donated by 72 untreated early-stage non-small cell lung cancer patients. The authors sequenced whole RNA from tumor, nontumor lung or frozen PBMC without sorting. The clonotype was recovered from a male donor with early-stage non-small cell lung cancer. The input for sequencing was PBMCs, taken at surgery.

CDR3 sequence: CASTTETSNAFF. In DNA form, the CDR3 reads TGTGCCAGCACTACGGAGACGAGTAACGCTTTCTTT. The chain couples TRBV7-9 to TRBJ1-1; D gene ambiguous. V was cut by 7 bases and J by 11 bases, with 17 bases left in between. CDR1 and CDR2 (germline): SEHNR, FQNEAQ (reference sequence). This CDR3 has 12 residues.